The T cell receptor beta chain under discussion was sequenced for a study of blood T cell repertoires in COVID-19. Background on the study: COVID-19 samples, acute and convalescent, were from the United States, Italy and Spain.

The CDR3 has 15 residues. Germline CDR1 is MNHEY and CDR2 is SVGEGT. With 6 bases removed from V and 7 bases from J, the gap between germline ends came to 20 bases. As originally analysed: Reference gene primer amplification yielded estimated nucleated cell counts. Sequenced by immunoSEQ multiplex PCR; TCRdb stores in-frame clones only, minus some. That table furnishes V, J and clone size, whereas the DNA furnished D and trimming. The sample records about 130,000 clones, about 83% being singletons. This chain links TRBV6-2 or TRBV6-3 with TRBJ2-3; D perhaps matches TRBD2 (6 bases). This clonotype was obtained from a man in his forties with active or convalescent COVID-19. Specimen: peripheral blood. This CDR3 is CASSKTGLRRYTQYF. CDR3 coding DNA: TGTGCCAGCAGCAAAACGGGACTCCGCCGCTATACGCAGTATTTT.